This section outlines one T cell receptor (beta chain) sequence together with its context. Its antigen is currently not known. No base quality values were provided; no much bigger clone lies one nucleotide off. Naive CD4 T cells, defined as CD45RO-negative and CD62L-positive, were isolated from PBMCs by fluorescence-activated cell sorting. Approximately 50 ml of fresh peripheral blood was collected from each donor, and PBMCs were isolated by Ficoll density centrifugation. All samples were sorted on a FACSAria III instrument and reached purity above 85%. Genomic DNA was extracted from the sorted cells using the QIAGEN blood and tissue kit and was quantified on a NanoDrop 1000. The immunoSEQ platform deep sequenced and quantified TCR alpha and beta chains by multiplex PCR of genomic DNA. As for the original processing: IMGT gene and region definitions were used to annotate TCR sequences. Out-of-frame rearrangements were used as a proxy for the preselection repertoire and compared with in-frame clonotypes. Repertoire size was estimated with the iCHAO1 estimator supplied with the immunoSEQ platform. Clonal inequality was measured with a Gini index on in-frame amino acid clonotypes, based on the Lorenz curve. The intersect function in the R package tcR was used to count shared clonotypes, while the Jaccard index served to score similarity. Principal component analysis of V, J and V-J usage frequencies was run with the R prcomp function without normalization. TCRdb limited this immuneACCESS table to in-frame rearrangements with V and J called. A share of clones is missing; checked studies link under half to unresolved V genes, and the rest is unexplained. V and J calls and clone size are given by that table; D and trimming were obtained from the DNA. The sample records about 81,000 clones, 80% to 95% of which are singletons. The top ten hold about 1.5% of the sample.

The data originate from a study of human versus mouse CDR3 diversity and MHC coevolution (dated by TCRdb to the late 2010s). For the study in its entirety: According to reports, the immunoSEQ assay detects one in 200,000 T cells and minimizes multiplex PCR amplification bias. The human cohort comprised three healthy volunteer blood donors, one aged 30 to 39, one aged 40 to 50 and one aged 60 to 70 at collection. As a reference point for TCR selection on multiple MHC II alleles, the study used human naive CD4 T cell repertoires and compared them against human-TCR-locus transgenic mice that have a single MHC II. Across mouse and human samples, each sample had between about 0.6 x 10^7 and 1.7 x 10^7 valid reads. Study-level results and caveats: On average, humans had more CDR3 deletions and insertions than mice, indicating greater exonuclease and TdT activity. Because human T cells were selected on six MHC II alleles, repertoire diversity in humans and mice was not considered directly comparable. Most of the three human donors showed the lowest clonal inequality scores among all compared groups. According to iCHAO1 estimates, humans had the largest TCR beta repertoire, 1.5 million to 2 million clonotypes, which was attributed likely to selection by multiple MHC II molecules.

The TCR sequence derives from a person between 25 and 70 years old in good health. The specimen sequenced was naive CD4+ T cells from blood. In light of the paper, this sample's cell subset or site label describes: CD45RO-negative CD62L-positive naive CD4 T cells.

The DNA reads TGTGCCAGCAGCGCCCGTGGAGGATGGATCACTGAAGCTTTCTTT. This yields the protein CASSARGGWITEAFF. The chain uses TRBV7-3 and TRBJ1-1, with the D gene call left open. V is cut by 5 bases and J by 4 bases, and the space between the germline ends is 17 bases. The CDR3 measures 15 amino acids from cysteine to phenylalanine. Only the CDR3 region is kept as DNA, spanning 45 bases read in frame from base 1. The germline V gene supplies CDR1 SGHTA and CDR2 FQGTGA.